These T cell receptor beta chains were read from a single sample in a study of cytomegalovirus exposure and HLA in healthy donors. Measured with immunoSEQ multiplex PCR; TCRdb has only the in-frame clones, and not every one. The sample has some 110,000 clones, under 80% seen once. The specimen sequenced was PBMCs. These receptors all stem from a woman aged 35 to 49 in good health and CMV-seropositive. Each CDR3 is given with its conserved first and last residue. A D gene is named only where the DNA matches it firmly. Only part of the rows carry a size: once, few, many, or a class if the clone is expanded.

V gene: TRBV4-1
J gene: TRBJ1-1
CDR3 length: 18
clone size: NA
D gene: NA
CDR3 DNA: TGCGCCAGCAGCCCGCCCCTAGGGGCATCAAGGAGGAACACTGAAGCTTTCTTT
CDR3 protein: CASSPPLGASRRNTEAFF

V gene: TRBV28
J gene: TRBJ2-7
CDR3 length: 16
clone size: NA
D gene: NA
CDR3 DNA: TGTGCCAGCAGTTTATTACTACCGACGTATACCTACGAGCAGTACTTC
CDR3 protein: CASSLLLPTYTYEQYF

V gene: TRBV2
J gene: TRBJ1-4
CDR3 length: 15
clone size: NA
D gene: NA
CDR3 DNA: TGTGCCAGCAGTGGTCGGGAGTTGACTAATGAAAAACTGTTTTTT
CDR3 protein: CASSGRELTNEKLFF

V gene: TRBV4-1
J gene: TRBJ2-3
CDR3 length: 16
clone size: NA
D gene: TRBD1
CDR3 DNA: TGCGCCAGCAGTCGCAAACAGGGGGGAGATTTCGATACGCAGTATTTT
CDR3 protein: CASSRKQGGDFDTQYF

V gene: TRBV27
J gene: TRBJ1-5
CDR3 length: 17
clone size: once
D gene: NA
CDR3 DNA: TGTGCCAGCAGTACTACCCCCTCGACAGCCCTCAATCAGCCCCAGCATTTT
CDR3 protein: CASSTTPSTALNQPQHF

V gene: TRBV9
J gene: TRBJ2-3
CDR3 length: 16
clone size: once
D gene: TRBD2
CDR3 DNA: TGTGCCAGCAGCCCCCCTAGCGGAACTAGCACAGATACGCAGTATTTT
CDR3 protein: CASSPPSGTSTDTQYF

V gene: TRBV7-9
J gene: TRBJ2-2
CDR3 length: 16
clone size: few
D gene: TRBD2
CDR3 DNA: TGTGCCAGCAGCTTAGAGGTAGCGGGATCCCTGGGGGAGCTGTTTTTT
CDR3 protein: CASSLEVAGSLGELFF

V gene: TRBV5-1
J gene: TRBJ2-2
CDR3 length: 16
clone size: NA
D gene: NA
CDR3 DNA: TGCGCCAGCAGCTTAACGGGACTGCTATACACCGGGGAGCTGTTTTTT
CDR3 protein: CASSLTGLLYTGELFF

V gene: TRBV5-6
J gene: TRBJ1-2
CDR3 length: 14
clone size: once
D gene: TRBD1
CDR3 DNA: TGTGCCAGCAGCCCGGGGACAGGGGCCTATGGCTACACCTTC
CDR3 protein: CASSPGTGAYGYTF

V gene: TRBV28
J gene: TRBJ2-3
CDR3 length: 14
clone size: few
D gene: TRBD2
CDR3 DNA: TGTGCCAGCAGCTTCGGGGGGGCAACAGATACGCAGTATTTT
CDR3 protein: CASSFGGATDTQYF

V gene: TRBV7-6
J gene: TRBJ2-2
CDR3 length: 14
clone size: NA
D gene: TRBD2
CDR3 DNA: TGTGCCAGCTATAGCGGGGGGAACACCGGGGAGCTGTTTTTT
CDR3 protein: CASYSGGNTGELFF

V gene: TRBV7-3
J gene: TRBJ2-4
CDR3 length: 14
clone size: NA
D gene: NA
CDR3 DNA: TGTGCCAGCAGCTTGAATACGGCAGGGAACATTCAGTACTTC
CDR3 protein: CASSLNTAGNIQYF

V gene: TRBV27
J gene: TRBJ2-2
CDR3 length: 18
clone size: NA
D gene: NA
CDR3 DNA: TGTGCCAGCAGTCCCACACGCGGACAGAGGGTTGTGGCCGGGGAGCTGTTTTTT
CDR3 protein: CASSPTRGQRVVAGELFF

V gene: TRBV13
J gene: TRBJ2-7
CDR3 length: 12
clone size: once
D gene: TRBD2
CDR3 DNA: TGTGCCAGCAATATGGGAGGGATCGAGCAGTACTTC
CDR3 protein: CASNMGGIEQYF

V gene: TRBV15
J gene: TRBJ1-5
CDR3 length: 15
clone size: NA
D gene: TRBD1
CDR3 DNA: TGTGCCACCAGCAGAGAAGGGACAGGGAATCAGCCCCAGCATTTT
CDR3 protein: CATSREGTGNQPQHF

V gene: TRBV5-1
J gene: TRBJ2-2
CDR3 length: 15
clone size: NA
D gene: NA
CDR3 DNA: TGCGCCAGCAGCTCGTCGGCCCCGGGCACCGGGGAGCTGTTTTTT
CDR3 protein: CASSSSAPGTGELFF

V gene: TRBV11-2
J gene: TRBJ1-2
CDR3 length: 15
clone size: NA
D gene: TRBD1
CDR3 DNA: TGTGCCAGCAGTCGACATGGGACAGGGGAAAGAGGCTACACCTTC
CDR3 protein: CASSRHGTGERGYTF

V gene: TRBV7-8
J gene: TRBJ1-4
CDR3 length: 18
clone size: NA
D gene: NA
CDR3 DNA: TGTGCCAGCAGTTCTATCGGGGGTAGCTCGGTAGTGGGTGAAAAACTGTTTTTT
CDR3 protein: CASSSIGGSSVVGEKLFF

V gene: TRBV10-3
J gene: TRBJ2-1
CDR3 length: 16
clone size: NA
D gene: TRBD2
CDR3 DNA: TGTGCCATCAGTGAGAGCGGGAGGGAGTACTGCAATGAGCAGTTCTTC
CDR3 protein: CAISESGREYCNEQFF

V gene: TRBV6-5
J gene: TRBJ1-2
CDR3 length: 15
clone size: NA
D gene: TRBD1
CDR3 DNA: TGTGCCAGCAGTTACCGACAGGGTTCGGGCTATGGCTACACCTTC
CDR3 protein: CASSYRQGSGYGYTF

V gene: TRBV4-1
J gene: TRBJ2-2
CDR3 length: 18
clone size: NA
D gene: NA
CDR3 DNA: TGCGCCAGCAGCCAAGGCCCCGTTCGAAAGGGGAAGCCCGGGGAGCTGTTTTTT
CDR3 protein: CASSQGPVRKGKPGELFF

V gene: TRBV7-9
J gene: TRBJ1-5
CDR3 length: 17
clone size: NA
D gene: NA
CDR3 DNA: TGTTCCAGCAGCTTTGATTTAGCGCTGGGGATCAGTCAGCCCCAGCATTTT
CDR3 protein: CSSSFDLALGISQPQHF

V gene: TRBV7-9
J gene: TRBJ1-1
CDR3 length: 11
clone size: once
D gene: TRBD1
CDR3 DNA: TGTGCCAGCAGCCGGACAGGGGAAGCTTTCTTT
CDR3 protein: CASSRTGEAFF

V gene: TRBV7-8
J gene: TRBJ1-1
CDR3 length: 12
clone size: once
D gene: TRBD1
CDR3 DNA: TGTGCCAGCAGAATACCGGGACAGGGTACTTTCTTT
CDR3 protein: CASRIPGQGTFF

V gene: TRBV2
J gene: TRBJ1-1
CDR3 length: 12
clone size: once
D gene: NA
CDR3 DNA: TGTGCCAGCAGTACAGGGAACACTGAAGCTTTCTTT
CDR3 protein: CASSTGNTEAFF

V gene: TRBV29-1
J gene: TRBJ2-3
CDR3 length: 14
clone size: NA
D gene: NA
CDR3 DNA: TGCAGCGTTGAAGATCGAGGTAACACAGATACGCAGTATTTT
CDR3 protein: CSVEDRGNTDTQYF

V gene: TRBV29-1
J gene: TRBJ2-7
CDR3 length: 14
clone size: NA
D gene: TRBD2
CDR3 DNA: TGCAGCGTTGAACTAGCGGAGAGCTCCTACGAGCAGTACTTC
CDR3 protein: CSVELAESSYEQYF

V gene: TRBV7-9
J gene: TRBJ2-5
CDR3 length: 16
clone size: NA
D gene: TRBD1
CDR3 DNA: TGTGCTAGCAGCTTCCGACAGGGTCTTTACCAAGAGACCCAGTACTTC
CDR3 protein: CASSFRQGLYQETQYF

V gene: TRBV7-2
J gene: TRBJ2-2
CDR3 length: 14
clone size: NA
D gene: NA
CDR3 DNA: TGTGCCAGCAGCTTAGCCAGGGGCACCGGGGAGCTGTTTTTT
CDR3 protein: CASSLARGTGELFF

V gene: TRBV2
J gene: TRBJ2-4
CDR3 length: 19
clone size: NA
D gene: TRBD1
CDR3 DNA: TGTGCCACTGGGATCACGTCCTTGGGTGGACAGGGGTCCAAAAACATTCAGTACTTC
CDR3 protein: CATGITSLGGQGSKNIQYF

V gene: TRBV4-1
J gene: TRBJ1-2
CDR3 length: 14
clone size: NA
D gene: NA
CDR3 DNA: TGCGCCAGCAGCCAAGGTCGGGGAGACTATGGCTACACCTTC
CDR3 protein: CASSQGRGDYGYTF

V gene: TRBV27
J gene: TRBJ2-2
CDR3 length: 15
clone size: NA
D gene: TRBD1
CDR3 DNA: TGTGCCAGCAGTTTACTCGGACAGGGACGAAGGGAGCTGTTTTTT
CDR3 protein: CASSLLGQGRRELFF

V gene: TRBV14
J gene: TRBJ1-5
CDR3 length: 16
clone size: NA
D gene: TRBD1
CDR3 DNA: TGTGCCAGCAAGGGAGAGAGGAGGGGGCTCAATCAGCCCCAGCATTTT
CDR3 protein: CASKGERRGLNQPQHF

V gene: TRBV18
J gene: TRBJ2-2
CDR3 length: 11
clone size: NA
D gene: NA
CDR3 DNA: TGTGCCAGCTCAGCCTACGGGGAGCTGTTTTTT
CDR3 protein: CASSAYGELFF

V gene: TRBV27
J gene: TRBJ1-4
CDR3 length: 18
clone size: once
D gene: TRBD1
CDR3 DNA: TGTGCCAGCATGCCCTTGGGGGGACAGGGTGTTGGGCGGGAAAAACTGTTTTTT
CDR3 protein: CASMPLGGQGVGREKLFF

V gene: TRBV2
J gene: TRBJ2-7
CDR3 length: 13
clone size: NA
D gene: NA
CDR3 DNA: TGTGCCAGCAGTCTTCCTCTCTCCTACGAGCAGTACTTC
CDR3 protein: CASSLPLSYEQYF

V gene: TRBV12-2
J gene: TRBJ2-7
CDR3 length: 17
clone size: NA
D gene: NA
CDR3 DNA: TGTGCAAGTCGCTTAGCCTCAGGGGGTCGGGAAGTACACGAGCAGTACTTC
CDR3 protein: CASRLASGGREVHEQYF

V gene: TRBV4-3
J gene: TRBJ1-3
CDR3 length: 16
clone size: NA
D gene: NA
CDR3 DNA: TGCGCCAGCAGCCAAGTAGGGGGTTTATCTGGAAACACCATATATTTT
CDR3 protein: CASSQVGGLSGNTIYF

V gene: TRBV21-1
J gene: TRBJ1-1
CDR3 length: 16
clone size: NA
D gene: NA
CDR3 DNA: TGTGCCAGCAGCAAACGCACCGACAGTCGGAACACTGAAGCTTTCTTT
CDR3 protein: CASSKRTDSRNTEAFF

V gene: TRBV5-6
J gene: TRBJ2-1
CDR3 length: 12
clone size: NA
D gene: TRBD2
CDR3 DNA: TGTGCCAGCAGCCCGGGGGGAATTGAGCAGTTCTTC
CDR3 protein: CASSPGGIEQFF

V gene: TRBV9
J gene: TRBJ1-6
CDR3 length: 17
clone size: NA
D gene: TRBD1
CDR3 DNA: TGTGCCAGCAGCGTCGGACAGGGGGCACTGGGCAATTCACCCCTCCACTTT
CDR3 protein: CASSVGQGALGNSPLHF

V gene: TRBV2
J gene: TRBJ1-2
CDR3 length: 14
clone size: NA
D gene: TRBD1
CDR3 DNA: TGTGCCAGCTCCCCTGGACAGGGGGCATCTAGCTACACCTTC
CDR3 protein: CASSPGQGASSYTF

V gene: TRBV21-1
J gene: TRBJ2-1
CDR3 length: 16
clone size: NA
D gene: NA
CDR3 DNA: TGTGCCAGCAGCAAACAGGGAGGGCGCCCCTACAATGAGCAGTTCTTC
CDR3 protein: CASSKQGGRPYNEQFF

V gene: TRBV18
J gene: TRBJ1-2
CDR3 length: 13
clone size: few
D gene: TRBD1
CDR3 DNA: TGTGCCAGCTCACCGGGACAGAACTATGGCTACACCTTC
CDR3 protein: CASSPGQNYGYTF

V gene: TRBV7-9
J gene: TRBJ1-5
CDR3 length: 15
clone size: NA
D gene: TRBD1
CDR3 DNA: TGTGCCAGCAGCCCCGGGACAGGGGTTTATCAGCCCCAGCATTTT
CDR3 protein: CASSPGTGVYQPQHF

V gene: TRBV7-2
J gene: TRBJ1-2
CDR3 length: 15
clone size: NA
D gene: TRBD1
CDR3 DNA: TGTGCCAGCAGCCGGGGACAGGGTTTAATATATGGCTACACCTTC
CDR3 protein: CASSRGQGLIYGYTF

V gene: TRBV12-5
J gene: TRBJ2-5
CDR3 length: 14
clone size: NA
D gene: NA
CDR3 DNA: TGTGCTAGTGGTTCCCCACTCGGGAAAGAGACCCAGTACTTC
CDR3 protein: CASGSPLGKETQYF

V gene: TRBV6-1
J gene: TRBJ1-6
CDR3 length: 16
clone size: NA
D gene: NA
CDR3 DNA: TGTGCCAGCAGTGACCCCCCGGACAGACCTAATTCACCCCTCCACTTT
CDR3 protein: CASSDPPDRPNSPLHF

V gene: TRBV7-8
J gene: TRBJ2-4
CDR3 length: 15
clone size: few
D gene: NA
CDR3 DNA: TGTGCCAGCAGCTTAGCGCACCGGGTAGACGGCATTCAGTACTTC
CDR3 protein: CASSLAHRVDGIQYF

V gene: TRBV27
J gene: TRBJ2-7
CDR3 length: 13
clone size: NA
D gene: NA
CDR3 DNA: TGTGCCAGCAGTTTTCAGGGACATTACGAGCAGTACTTC
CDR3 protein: CASSFQGHYEQYF

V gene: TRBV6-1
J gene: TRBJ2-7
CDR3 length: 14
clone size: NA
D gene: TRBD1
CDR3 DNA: TGTGCCAGCAGTGATGGGACAGGGAGGAACGAGCAGTACTTC
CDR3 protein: CASSDGTGRNEQYF

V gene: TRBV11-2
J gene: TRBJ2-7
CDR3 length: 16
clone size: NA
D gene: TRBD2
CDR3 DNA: TGTGCCAGCAGCTTAACCTTCGGGAGGCGGACCTACGAGCAGTACTTC
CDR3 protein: CASSLTFGRRTYEQYF

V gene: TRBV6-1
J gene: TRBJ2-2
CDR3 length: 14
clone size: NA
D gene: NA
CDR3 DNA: TGTGCCGGGCGTTTGAGACAGCCGACCGGGGAGCTGTTTTTT
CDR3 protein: CAGRLRQPTGELFF

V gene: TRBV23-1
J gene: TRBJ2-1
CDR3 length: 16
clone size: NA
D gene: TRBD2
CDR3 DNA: TGCGCCAGCAGTCATCCGGGACTAGCGGTATACAATGAGCAGTTCTTC
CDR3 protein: CASSHPGLAVYNEQFF

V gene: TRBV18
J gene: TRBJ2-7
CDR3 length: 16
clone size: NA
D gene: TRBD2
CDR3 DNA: TGTGCCAGCTCACCTTGGGGCGTCCTAGCGGGAGTTGAGCAGTACTTC
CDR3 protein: CASSPWGVLAGVEQYF

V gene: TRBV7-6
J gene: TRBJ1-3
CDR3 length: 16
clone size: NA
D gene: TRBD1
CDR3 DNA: TGTGCCAGCAGCCCGGAGGACAGGGCCTATGGAAACACCATATATTTT
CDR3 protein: CASSPEDRAYGNTIYF